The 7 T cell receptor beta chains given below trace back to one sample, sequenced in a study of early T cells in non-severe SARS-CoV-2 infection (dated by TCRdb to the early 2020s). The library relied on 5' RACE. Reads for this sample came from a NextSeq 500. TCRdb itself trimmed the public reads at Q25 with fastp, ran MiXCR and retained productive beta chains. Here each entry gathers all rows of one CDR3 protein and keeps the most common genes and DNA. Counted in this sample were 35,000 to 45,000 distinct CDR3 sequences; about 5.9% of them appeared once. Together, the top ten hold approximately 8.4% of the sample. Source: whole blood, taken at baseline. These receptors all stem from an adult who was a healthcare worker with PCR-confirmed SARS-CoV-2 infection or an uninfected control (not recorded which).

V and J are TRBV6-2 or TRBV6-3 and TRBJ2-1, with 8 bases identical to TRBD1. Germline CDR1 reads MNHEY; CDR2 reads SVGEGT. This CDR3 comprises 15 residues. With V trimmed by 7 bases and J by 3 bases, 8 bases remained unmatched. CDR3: CASKTTGAGYNEQFF. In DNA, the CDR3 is TGTGCCAGCAAGACGACAGGGGCGGGCTACAATGAGCAGTTCTTC.

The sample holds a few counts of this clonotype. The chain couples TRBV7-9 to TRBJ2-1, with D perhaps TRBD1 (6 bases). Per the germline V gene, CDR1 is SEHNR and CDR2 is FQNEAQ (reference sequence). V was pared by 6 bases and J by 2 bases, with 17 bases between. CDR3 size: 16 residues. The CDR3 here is CASSWVRGQAYNEQFF. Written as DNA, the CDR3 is TGTGCCAGCAGTTGGGTGAGGGGACAAGCCTACAATGAGCAGTTCTTC.

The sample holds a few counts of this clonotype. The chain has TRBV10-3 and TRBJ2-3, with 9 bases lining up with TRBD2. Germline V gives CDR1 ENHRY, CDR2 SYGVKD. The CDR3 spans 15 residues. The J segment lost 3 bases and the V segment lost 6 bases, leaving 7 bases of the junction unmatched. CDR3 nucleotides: TGTGCCATCAGCCTTAGCGGGGGTGAAACAGATACGCAGTATTTT. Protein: CAISLSGGETDTQYF.

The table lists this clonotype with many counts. DNA for the CDR3: TGCAGTGCTAGTAGTTTAATCAATGAGCAGTTCTTC. Translating it yields CSASSLINEQFF. The V and J genes are TRBV20-1 and TRBJ2-1; no definite D call. Trimming cost V 3 bases and J 6 bases, with 9 bases left between them. CDR1 is DFQATT and CDR2 is SNEGSKA in the germline V gene (reference sequence). The CDR3 consists of 12 residues.

CDR3 sequence: CAWSAGQPNGELFF. Here the CDR3 DNA reads TGTGCCTGGAGTGCGGGACAGCCCAACGGGGAGCTGTTTTTT. The chain is built from TRBV30 and TRBJ2-2, with TRBD1 matching 7 bases. Germline CDR1 and CDR2: GTSNPN and SVGIG (reference sequence). The CDR3 contains 14 residues. V dropped 1 base and J dropped 7; count of bases not matched to a gene: 6. Drawing the rest from reference TRBV30 and TRBJ2-2, the complete variable domain is SQTIHQWPATLVQPVGSPLSLECTVEGTSNPNLYWYRQAAGRGLQLLFYSVGIGQISSEVPQNLSASRPQDRQFILSSKKLLLSDSGFYLCAWSAGQPNGELFFGEGSRLTVL.

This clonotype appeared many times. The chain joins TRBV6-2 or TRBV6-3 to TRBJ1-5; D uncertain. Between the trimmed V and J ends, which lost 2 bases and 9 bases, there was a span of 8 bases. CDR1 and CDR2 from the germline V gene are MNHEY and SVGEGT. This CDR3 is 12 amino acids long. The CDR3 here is CASSYHLGPQHF. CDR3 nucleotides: TGTGCCAGCAGTTACCACCTCGGGCCCCAGCATTTT.

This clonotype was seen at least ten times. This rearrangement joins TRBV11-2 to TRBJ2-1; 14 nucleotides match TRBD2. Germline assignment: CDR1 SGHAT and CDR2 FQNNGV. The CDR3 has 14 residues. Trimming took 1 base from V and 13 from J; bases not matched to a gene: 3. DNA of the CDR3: TGTGCCAGCAGCTTAGTGACTAGCGGGGGGGCCCAGTTCTTC. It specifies CASSLVTSGGAQFF.